This T cell receptor beta chain was recorded in a study of cytomegalovirus exposure and HLA in healthy donors. For the study at large: It was reported in a later analysis that the 120 or so validation repertoires used the same platform as the approximately 670 first-cohort repertoires. Study results and caveats: The study flagged some 180 TCR beta chains as cytomegalovirus-associated. The classifier reportedly diagnosed cytomegalovirus status with high specificity and sensitivity.

In this sample, this clone turned up a few times. Its antigen remains unidentified. Profiling relied on immunoSEQ multiplex PCR, and the TCRdb table lists in-frame clones only, not all of them. This sample has roughly 350,000 clones, with 86% found just once. The donors were in the roughly 120-subject validation cohort; that cohort was separate from the 666-subject first cohort. The germline CDR1 and CDR2 sequences are SNHLY and FYNNEI. The trim removed 5 bases at V and 6 bases at J, leaving 1 base unmatched. CDR3 length equals 14 residues. This chain connects TRBV2 to TRBJ2-2; 12 nucleotides agree with TRBD2. The sequenced sample consisted of PBMCs. This receptor was identified in a woman younger than 35 in good health and CMV-seronegative. The CDR3 sequence: CASSPSGRAGELFF. CDR3 in DNA: TGTGCCAGCAGTCCTAGCGGGAGGGCCGGGGAGCTGTTTTTT.